The 7 T cell receptor beta chains below all came from one sample that was sequenced in a study of shared clonotypes between healthy human individuals (TCRdb year 2020). To prepare the library, the immunoSEQ multiplex PCR assay was applied. The immuneACCESS repertoire file appears here via TCRdb, limited to in-frame rearrangements. These files lack a portion of the clones; in checked studies, under half of the deficit traces to unresolved V genes, and the cause of the others is not known. Across this sample there are some 1,600,000 clones, with about 98% seen only once. The ten largest clones represent 0.45% of the sample. Source material: naive CD4+ T cells sorted from blood. Per the publication, the cell subset or site label means: CD45RA+ positively selected. The receptors derive from a man between 25 and 39 years old in good health.

The rearrangement uses TRBV10-3 and TRBJ2-7; D possibly uses TRBD1 or TRBD2 (5 bases each). CDR3 length: 14 amino acids. Germline CDR1 reads ENHRY; CDR2 reads SYGVKD. V lost 11 bases and J lost 1, with 18 bases in between. This chain's CDR3 is CASLDRDASYEQYF. For the CDR3, the DNA is TGTGCCTCGCTGGACCGGGACGCGTCCTACGAGCAGTACTTC.

This chain joins TRBV5-4 and TRBJ1-4; 8 bases agree with TRBD1. This CDR3 is 14 amino acids long. After removal of 6 bases from V and 2 bases from J, the junction contained 3 bases not matched to a gene. Germline V CDR1 and CDR2: SGHNT, YYREEE (reference sequence). The CDR3 loop is CASTSGGTNEKLFF. For the CDR3, the DNA is TGTGCCAGCACCTCAGGGGGCACTAATGAAAAACTGTTTTTT.

V usage is TRBV7-9 and J usage is TRBJ1-1; D ambiguous. From germline, CDR1 is SEHNR and CDR2 FQNEAQ (reference sequence). The CDR3 is made up of 12 amino acids. V was pared by 2 bases and J by 11 bases, with 12 bases between. The CDR3 spells CASSLSGGYAFF. The CDR3 region has the DNA TGTGCCAGCAGCTTAAGTGGAGGGTATGCTTTCTTT.

The CDR3 sequence is CASSEGGRSNEQFF. The CDR3 DNA is TGTGCCAGCAGCGAGGGGGGTAGGTCCAATGAGCAGTTCTTC. This chain connects TRBV5-4 to TRBJ2-1; possibly TRBD1 or TRBD2 for D (6 bases each). The V and J ends lost 4 bases and 6 bases respectively, with 14 bases between them. This CDR3 comprises 14 residues. Per the germline V gene, CDR1 is SGHNT and CDR2 is YYREEE (reference sequence).

This sequence joins TRBV9 and TRBJ1-1; perhaps TRBD1 as D (5 bases). V lost 3 bases, J lost 10 bases, and 16 bases lay in between. Germline CDR1 and CDR2: SGDLS and YYNGEE. CDR3 length: 13 amino acids. CDR3 DNA sequence: TGTGCCAGCAGCGGGGGCCTTGAGAGAGTAGCTTTCTTT. Translating it yields CASSGGLERVAFF.

This clone was observed once. V and J are TRBV4-1 and TRBJ1-4; 8 positions match TRBD1. CDR1 MGHRA and CDR2 YSYEKL come from the germline V gene. The CDR3 totals 15 residues. Germline trimming cut 4 bases from V and 6 bases from J; bases unmatched to any gene: 7. The chain's CDR3 is CASSPRTGSYEKLFF. The CDR3 coding sequence is TGCGCCAGCAGCCCCCGGACAGGGTCGTATGAAAAACTGTTTTTT.

This chain connects TRBV7-8 to TRBJ2-1; 14 bases map to TRBD2. The V and J ends lost 5 bases and 7 bases, in that order; junction bases with no gene match: 4. The CDR3 runs to 15 residues. Germline assignment: CDR1 SGHVS and CDR2 FQNEAQ. This CDR3 is CASSTRLAGGNEQFF. The CDR3 region has the DNA TGTGCCAGCAGCACTCGACTAGCGGGGGGGAATGAGCAGTTCTTC.